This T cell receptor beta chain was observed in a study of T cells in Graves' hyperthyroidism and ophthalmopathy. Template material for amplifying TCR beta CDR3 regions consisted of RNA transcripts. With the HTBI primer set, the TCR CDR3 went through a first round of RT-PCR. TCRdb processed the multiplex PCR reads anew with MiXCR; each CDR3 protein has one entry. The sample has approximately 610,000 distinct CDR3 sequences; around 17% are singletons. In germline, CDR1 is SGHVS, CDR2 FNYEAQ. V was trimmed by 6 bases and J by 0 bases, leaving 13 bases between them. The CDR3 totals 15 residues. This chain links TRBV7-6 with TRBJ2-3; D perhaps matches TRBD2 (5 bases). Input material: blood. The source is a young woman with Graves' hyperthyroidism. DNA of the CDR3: TGTGCCAGCAGGGACCGGGGTTCGAGCACAGATACGCAGTATTTT. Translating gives CASRDRGSSTDTQYF.